Shown below are 28 T cell receptor beta chains from a single sample sequenced in a study of blood T cell repertoires in COVID-19. Clones were read by immunoSEQ multiplex PCR, and TCRdb kept only the in-frame ones, dropping some. The sample comprises about 270,000 clones, around 88% of which are singletons, and under 15% rests with the top ten. The sample consisted of peripheral blood. Every receptor here comes from a woman aged 70-85 years with COVID-19, enrolled during active disease.

The genes are TRBV19 and TRBJ2-1; D may be TRBD1 (5 bases). The CDR3 totals 15 residues. Germline V gene sequence: CDR1 LNHDA, CDR2 SQIVND (reference sequence). V was shortened by 2 bases and J by 8 bases, with 16 bases between the two germline ends. CDR3: CASSIQGLGLYEQFF. The CDR3 DNA is TGTGCCAGTAGTATACAGGGCCTAGGTTTATATGAGCAGTTCTTC.

The rearrangement uses TRBV11-2 and TRBJ1-1, with TRBD1 identical over 8 bases. Germline loops: CDR1 SGHAT, CDR2 FQNNGV. The CDR3 spans 14 residues. V trimming: 5 bases; J trimming: 4 bases; junction bases outside the gene matches: 6. The CDR3 loop is CASSPGGTVTEAFF. CDR3 nucleotide sequence: TGTGCCAGCAGCCCAGGGGGCACGGTCACTGAAGCTTTCTTT.

V and J are TRBV18 and TRBJ1-1; a possible D gene is TRBD1 (6 bases). Trimming stripped 0 bases from V and 7 bases from J, with 15 bases between. This CDR3 has 15 amino acids. Germline V gene sequence: CDR1 KGHSH, CDR2 LQKENI. The DNA for the CDR3 is TGTGCCAGCTCACCACCGGACAGCCCAACAGGTGAAGCTTTCTTT. This encodes CASSPPDSPTGEAFF.

The rearrangement links TRBV6-1 to TRBJ2-5; D unresolved. Germline assignment: CDR1 MNHNS and CDR2 SASEGT. The CDR3 runs to 13 residues. Trimming took 2 bases from V and 3 from J, leaving 7 bases between them. This chain's CDR3 is CASSEPAEETQYF. CDR3 DNA: TGTGCCAGCAGTGAACCCGCGGAAGAGACCCAGTACTTC.

The table lists this clone with many counts. The identical CDR3 is also encoded by other nucleotide sequences in the sample. The V and J genes are TRBV19 and TRBJ1-2, with D perhaps matching TRBD1 (5 bases). Trimming left V 6 bases short and J 1 base short, with 9 bases between. This CDR3 region has 13 residues. Germline V gene lookup returns CDR1 LNHDA and CDR2 SQIVND (reference sequence). The CDR3 DNA follows: TGTGCCAGTAGGCAAGACAGTAACTATGGCTACACCTTC. Its translation: CASRQDSNYGYTF.

This clone was detected only once. The chain links TRBV2 to TRBJ1-1, with 8 nucleotides matching TRBD1. J lost 2 bases, V lost 8 bases, and 7 bases had no gene match. The length of the CDR3 is 14 residues. Germline values: CDR1 SNHLY, CDR2 FYNNEI. In DNA, the CDR3 is TGTGCCAGCGATACCGGGACAGGAAACACTGAAGCTTTCTTT. Its protein product is CASDTGTGNTEAFF. Combining the CDR3 with reference TRBV2 and TRBJ1-1 gives the whole variable domain EPEVTQTPSHQVTQMGQEVILRCVPISNHLYFYWYRQILGQKVEFLVSFYNNEISEKSEIFDDQFSVERPDGSNFTLKIRSTKLEDSAMYFCASDTGTGNTEAFFGQGTRLTVV.

A few counts support this clone. Here the CDR3 DNA reads TGTGCCAGCAGCCACCCGGGATCCGGGGACGAGCAGTACTTC. This codes for CASSHPGSGDEQYF. The chain is built from TRBV28 and TRBJ2-7, with D possibly being TRBD2 (5 bases). The ends were cut back, 6 bases at V and 5 bases at J, with 17 bases in the middle. CDR3 size: 14 residues. Germline assignment: CDR1 MDHEN and CDR2 SYDVKM. Full variable domain (remainder filled in from reference TRBV28 and TRBJ2-7): DVKVTQSSRYLVKRTGEKVFLECVQDMDHENMFWYRQDPGLGLRLIYFSYDVKMKEKGDIPEGYSVSREKKERFSLILESASTNQTSMYLCASSHPGSGDEQYFGPGTRLTVT.

This clone was counted a few times. V is TRBV14 and J is TRBJ2-7; a weak D match, TRBD2 (6 bases). Germline V gene data show CDR1 as SGHDN and CDR2 as FVKESK. This CDR3 region has 13 residues. The V end lost 7 bases, the J end lost 1 base, and 11 bases lay between the germline ends. The CDR3, as DNA: TGTGCCAGCACCCACGGGGGTTCCTACGAGCAGTACTTC. It codes for CASTHGGSYEQYF.

This rearrangement joins TRBV9 to TRBJ1-1, with TRBD1 matching 8 bases. In germline, CDR1 is SGDLS, CDR2 YYNGEE. This CDR3 has 15 amino acids. With V trimmed by 4 bases and J by 5 bases, 10 bases remained unmatched. The CDR3 reads CASSLSTGAETEAFF. CDR3 nucleotides: TGTGCCAGCAGCCTGTCGACAGGGGCGGAAACTGAAGCTTTCTTT.

The gene calls are TRBV12-3 or TRBV12-4 and TRBJ2-7; the D gene is possibly TRBD2 (5 bases). The V and J ends lost 7 bases and 2 bases respectively, with 12 bases between them. The CDR3 spans 13 residues. The CDR3 DNA reads TGTGCCAGCAACCACGGAGGCGCCTACGAGCAGTACTTC. Its translation: CASNHGGAYEQYF.

The chain carries TRBV5-1 and TRBJ1-1, with TRBD1 as a possible D gene (5 bases). The V gene lost 2 bases and the J gene lost 3 bases, with 17 bases spanning the gap. CDR3 length: 16 amino acids. CDR1 and CDR2 from the germline V gene are SGHRS and YFSETQ. CDR3 DNA: TGCGCCAGCAGCTTAACATCCGGGGGACCGGACACTGAAGCTTTCTTT. This sequence encodes CASSLTSGGPDTEAFF.

The chain uses TRBV5-1 and TRBJ2-5; TRBD1 is a possible D gene (6 bases). Trimming cost V 4 bases and J 2 bases, with 12 bases left between them. The CDR3 sequence is 14 residues long. The germline gives CDR1 SGHRS, CDR2 YFSETQ. CDR3 region: CASSRTDQQETQYF. Written as DNA, the CDR3 is TGCGCCAGCAGCCGGACAGACCAACAAGAGACCCAGTACTTC.

This sequence joins TRBV18 and TRBJ1-1, with 12 positions matching TRBD1. The CDR3 has 14 residues. V trimming: 5 bases; J trimming: 6 bases; junction bases outside the gene matches: 4. CDR1 and CDR2 (germline): KGHSH, LQKENI. Written as DNA, the CDR3 is TGTGCCAGCTCATCGGGACAGGGGGCTGCTGAAGCTTTCTTT. It translates to CASSSGQGAAEAFF.

This clone occurred a few times. The chain couples TRBV10-1 to TRBJ1-1, with 8 nucleotides matching TRBD1. Germline loops: CDR1 WNHNN, CDR2 SYGVQD (reference sequence). The CDR3 loop spans 17 amino acids. V was pared by 1 base and J by 3 bases, with 10 bases of the junction left unmatched. This CDR3 is CASSECPGTGRYTEAFF. The DNA of the CDR3 is TGCGCCAGCAGTGAGTGTCCCGGGACAGGCCGTTACACTGAAGCTTTCTTT.

The CDR3 coding sequence is TGTGCCAGCAGTGTCACACAGGGAGGGGGCAATGAGCAGTTCTTC. Its protein product is CASSVTQGGGNEQFF. This chain connects TRBV6-4 to TRBJ2-1, with a possible D match to TRBD2 (7 bases). Germline V gene lookup returns CDR1 MRHNA and CDR2 SNTAGT. The ends were cut back, 4 bases at V and 6 bases at J, with 16 bases in the middle. The CDR3 sequence is 15 residues long.

The chain couples TRBV2 to TRBJ2-7, with 12 positions matching TRBD2. The CDR3 extends over 15 amino acids. J lost 7 bases, V lost 6 bases, and 10 bases had no gene match. Germline CDR1 reads SNHLY; CDR2 reads FYNNEI. The CDR3 bases are TGTGCCAGCAGAGGGACTAGCGGGTGGACAGGAGAGCAGTACTTC. This sequence encodes CASRGTSGWTGEQYF.

This clone was seen a handful of times. This chain joins TRBV9 and TRBJ2-1, with 7 bases that match TRBD1. CDR1 and CDR2 from the germline V gene are SGDLS and YYNGEE. Trimming removed 4 bases from V and 10 bases from J; junction bases left unmatched: 8. CDR3 length: 13 residues. DNA for the CDR3: TGTGCCAGCAGCACCGGACAGGCTCGGGAGCAGTTCTTC. It specifies CASSTGQAREQFF.

The genes are TRBV30 and TRBJ2-3; TRBD2 aligns across 8 bases. Germline V lookup: CDR1 GTSNPN, CDR2 SVGIG (reference sequence). V lost 5 bases and J lost 8; bases outside the gene matches: 3. The CDR3 sequence is 11 residues long. CDR3 sequence (DNA): TGTGCCTGGGAAAGCGGGGGTACGCAGTATTTT. It specifies CAWESGGTQYF.

The chain joins TRBV2 to TRBJ1-5; D is perhaps TRBD1 (5 bases). Trimming took off 6 bases at V and 3 bases at J, with 12 bases between the two ends. CDR3 length equals 14 residues. CDR1 SNHLY and CDR2 FYNNEI come from the germline V gene. The CDR3 reads CASSGGIDNQPQHF. The CDR3 DNA reads TGTGCCAGCAGCGGGGGGATAGACAATCAGCCCCAGCATTTT.

The rearrangement uses TRBV29-1 and TRBJ2-3, with 7 bases lining up with TRBD1. CDR3 length equals 13 residues. CDR1 SQVTM and CDR2 ANQGSEA come from the germline V gene. V lost 4 bases, J lost 1 base, and 2 bases stayed unmatched. CDR3: CSVGTGGTDTQYF. CDR3 coding DNA: TGCAGCGTTGGGACAGGCGGCACAGATACGCAGTATTTT.

The chain joins TRBV18 to TRBJ2-3; TRBD1 matches 10 bases. CDR3 length equals 16 residues. Germline CDR1 reads KGHSH; CDR2 reads LQKENI. J lost 1 base, V lost 1 base, and 2 bases had no gene match. CDR3 in amino acids: CASSPLDRGGTDTQYF. CDR3 nucleotide sequence: TGTGCCAGCTCACCACTGGACAGGGGGGGCACAGATACGCAGTATTTT. Complete variable domain (other parts from reference TRBV18 and TRBJ2-3): NAGVMQNPRHLVRRRGQEARLRCSPMKGHSHVYWYRQLPEEGLKFMVYLQKENIIDESGMPKERFSAEFPKEGPSILRIQQVVRGDSAAYFCASSPLDRGGTDTQYFGPGTRLTVL.

This clone was detected a few times. The V and J genes are TRBV11-2 and TRBJ1-3; maybe TRBD1 (5 bases). The CDR3 is made up of 16 amino acids. V lost 8 bases and J lost 4, with 21 bases in between. Germline V gene sequence: CDR1 SGHAT, CDR2 FQNNGV. CDR3 loop: CASGALLGGRGNTIYF. The CDR3 DNA follows: TGTGCCAGCGGCGCCCTTCTTGGGGGGAGAGGAAACACCATATATTTT. The variable domain in full, completed from reference TRBV11-2 and TRBJ1-3, reads EAGVAQSPRYKIIEKRQSVAFWCNPISGHATLYWYQQILGQGPKLLIQFQNNGVVDDSQLPKDRFSAERLKGVDSTLKIQPAKLEDSAVYLCASGALLGGRGNTIYFGEGSWLTVV.

CDR3 bases: TGTGCCAGCAGTCCCATGGGGGGCTACGAGCAGTACTTC. This gives the protein CASSPMGGYEQYF. The genes are TRBV12-3 or TRBV12-4 and TRBJ2-7, with D perhaps TRBD2 (6 bases). V lost 5 bases to trimming and J lost 3 bases, with 11 bases between them. CDR3 size: 13 residues.

V usage is TRBV19 and J usage is TRBJ1-1; 7 nucleotides line up with TRBD1. The V and J ends lost 5 bases and 3 bases, in that order; junction bases with no gene match: 3. From germline, CDR1 is LNHDA and CDR2 SQIVND (reference sequence). This CDR3 spans 13 amino acids. Here the CDR3 DNA reads TGTGCCAGTAGTGCAACAGGGGACACTGAAGCTTTCTTT. Its translation is CASSATGDTEAFF.

The chain combines TRBV11-2 with TRBJ2-3; D gene unclear. The CDR3 loop spans 15 amino acids. CDR1 and CDR2 from the germline V gene are SGHAT and FQNNGV. The V and J ends lost 5 bases and 0 bases respectively, with 12 bases between them. CDR3 bases: TGTGCCAGCAGCCCCTCTACCTTAAGCACAGATACGCAGTATTTT. Protein product: CASSPSTLSTDTQYF.

The chain combines TRBV4-2 with TRBJ1-1, with 9 bases lining up with TRBD1. Germline values: CDR1 LGHNA, CDR2 YNFKEQ. The CDR3 totals 16 residues. The trim removed 4 bases at V and 1 base at J, leaving 7 bases unmatched. The CDR3 nucleotides read TGTGCCAGCAGCCGGGAGTACAGGGGGCCGAACACTGAAGCTTTCTTT. Protein: CASSREYRGPNTEAFF.

This rearrangement joins TRBV30 to TRBJ2-5; 9 bases align to TRBD2. The CDR3 loop spans 15 amino acids. The V gene's germline CDR1 is GTSNPN and CDR2 SVGIG (reference sequence). V shed 2 bases and J 4 bases; nucleotides not matched to a gene: 8. CDR3 sequence: CAWSRAGGLLETQYF. Here the CDR3 DNA reads TGTGCCTGGAGTCGGGCGGGGGGGCTTTTAGAGACCCAGTACTTC. Looking up the rest from reference TRBV30 and TRBJ2-5 gives the full variable domain: SQTIHQWPATLVQPVGSPLSLECTVEGTSNPNLYWYRQAAGRGLQLLFYSVGIGQISSEVPQNLSASRPQDRQFILSSKKLLLSDSGFYLCAWSRAGGLLETQYFGPGTRLLVL.

The table lists this clone with a count of one. The V gene is TRBV28, the J gene TRBJ1-5, with D uncertain. The CDR3 runs 13 residues. Germline-derived CDR1 and CDR2 are MDHEN and SYDVKM. The germline V and J ends were trimmed by 3 bases and 9 bases, with 12 bases remaining between them. The chain's CDR3 is CASSFGEYRPQHF. CDR3 in DNA: TGTGCCAGCAGTTTCGGAGAATACCGGCCCCAGCATTTT. Complete variable domain (other parts from reference TRBV28 and TRBJ1-5): DVKVTQSSRYLVKRTGEKVFLECVQDMDHENMFWYRQDPGLGLRLIYFSYDVKMKEKGDIPEGYSVSREKKERFSLILESASTNQTSMYLCASSFGEYRPQHFGDGTRLSIL.